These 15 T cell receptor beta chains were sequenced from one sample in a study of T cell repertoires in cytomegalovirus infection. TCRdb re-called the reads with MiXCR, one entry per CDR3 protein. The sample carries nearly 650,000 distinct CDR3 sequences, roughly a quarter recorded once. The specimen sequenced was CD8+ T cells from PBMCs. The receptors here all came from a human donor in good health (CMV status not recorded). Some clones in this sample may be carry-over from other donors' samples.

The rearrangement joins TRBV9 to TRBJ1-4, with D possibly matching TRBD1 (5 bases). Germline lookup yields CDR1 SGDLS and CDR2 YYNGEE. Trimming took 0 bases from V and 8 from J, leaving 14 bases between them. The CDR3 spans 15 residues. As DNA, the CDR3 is TGTGCCAGCAGCGTAGATGGACACGGAGACGAAAAACTGTTTTTT. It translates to CASSVDGHGDEKLFF.

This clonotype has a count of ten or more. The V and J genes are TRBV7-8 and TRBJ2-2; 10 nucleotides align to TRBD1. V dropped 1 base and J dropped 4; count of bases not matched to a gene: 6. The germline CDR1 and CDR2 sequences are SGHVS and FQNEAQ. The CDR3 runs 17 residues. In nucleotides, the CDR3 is TGTGCCAGCAGCTTAGAGGGACAGGGGTTTGTCACCGGGGAGCTGTTTTTT. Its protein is CASSLEGQGFVTGELFF.

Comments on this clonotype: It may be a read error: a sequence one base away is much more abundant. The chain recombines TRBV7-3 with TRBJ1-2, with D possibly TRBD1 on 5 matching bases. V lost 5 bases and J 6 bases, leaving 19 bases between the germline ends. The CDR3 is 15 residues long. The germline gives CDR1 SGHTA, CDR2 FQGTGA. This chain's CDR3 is CASSLGTERNNGYTF. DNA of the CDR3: TGTGCCAGCAGCCTCGGGACGGAACGAAACAATGGCTACACCTTC. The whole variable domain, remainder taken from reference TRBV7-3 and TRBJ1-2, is GAGVSQTPSNKVTEKGKYVELRCDPISGHTALYWYRQSLGQGPEFLIYFQGTGAADDSGLPNDRFFAVRPEGSVSTLKIQRTERGDSAVYLCASSLGTERNNGYTFGSGTRLTVV.

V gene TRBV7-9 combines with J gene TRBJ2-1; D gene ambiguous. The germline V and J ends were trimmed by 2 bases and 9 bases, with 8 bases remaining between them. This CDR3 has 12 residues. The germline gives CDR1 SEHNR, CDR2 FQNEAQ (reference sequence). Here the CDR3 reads CASSLNRPEQFF. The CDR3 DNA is TGTGCCAGCAGCTTAAACCGGCCTGAGCAGTTCTTC.

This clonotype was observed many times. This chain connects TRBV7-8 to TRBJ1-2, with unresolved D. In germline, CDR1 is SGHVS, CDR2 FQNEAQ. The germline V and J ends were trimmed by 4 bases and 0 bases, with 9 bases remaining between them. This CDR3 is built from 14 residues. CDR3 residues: CASSSIAANYGYTF. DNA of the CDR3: TGTGCCAGCAGCTCCATTGCGGCTAACTATGGCTACACCTTC.

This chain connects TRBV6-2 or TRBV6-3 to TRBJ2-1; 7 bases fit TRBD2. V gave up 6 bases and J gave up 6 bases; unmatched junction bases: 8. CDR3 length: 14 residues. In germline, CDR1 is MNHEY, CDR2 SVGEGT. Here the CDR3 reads CASSPGLPSNEQFF. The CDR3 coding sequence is TGTGCCAGCAGCCCGGGACTACCTTCCAATGAGCAGTTCTTC.

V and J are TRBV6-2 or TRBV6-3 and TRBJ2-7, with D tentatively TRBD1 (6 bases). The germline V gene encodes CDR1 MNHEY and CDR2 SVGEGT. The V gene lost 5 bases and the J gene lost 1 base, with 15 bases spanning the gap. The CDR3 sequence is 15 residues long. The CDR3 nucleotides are TGTGCCAGCAGTCCACGAGGGACAACATCCTACGAGCAGTACGTC. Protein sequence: CASSPRGTTSYEQYV.

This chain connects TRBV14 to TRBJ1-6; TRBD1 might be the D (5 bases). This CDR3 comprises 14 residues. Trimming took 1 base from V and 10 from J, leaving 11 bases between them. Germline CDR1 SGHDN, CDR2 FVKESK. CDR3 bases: TGTGCCAGCAGCCAAGGGCTATGGGGGTCACCCCTCCACTTT. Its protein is CASSQGLWGSPLHF. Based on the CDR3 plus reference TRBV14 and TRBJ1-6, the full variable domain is EAGVTQFPSHSVIEKGQTVTLRCDPISGHDNLYWYRRVMGKEIKFLLHFVKESKQDESGMPNNRFLAERTGGTYSTLKVQPAELEDSGVYFCASSQGLWGSPLHFGNGTRLTVT.

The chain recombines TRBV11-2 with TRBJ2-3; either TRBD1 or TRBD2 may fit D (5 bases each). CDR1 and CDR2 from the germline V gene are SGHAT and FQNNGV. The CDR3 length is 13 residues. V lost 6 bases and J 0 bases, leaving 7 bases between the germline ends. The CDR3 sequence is CASRGESTDTQYF. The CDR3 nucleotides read TGTGCCAGCAGGGGGGAGAGCACAGATACGCAGTATTTT.

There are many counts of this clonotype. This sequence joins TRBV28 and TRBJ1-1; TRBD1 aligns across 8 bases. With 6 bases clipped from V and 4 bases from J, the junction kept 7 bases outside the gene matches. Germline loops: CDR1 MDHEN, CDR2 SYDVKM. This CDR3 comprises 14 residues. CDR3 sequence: CASRPGQGGTEAFF. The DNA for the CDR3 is TGTGCCAGCAGACCCGGACAGGGCGGCACTGAAGCTTTCTTT.

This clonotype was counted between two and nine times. CDR3 sequence reads: CASSEGAGANVLTF. The CDR3 nucleotides are TGTGCCAGCAGTGAAGGGGCTGGGGCCAACGTCCTGACTTTC. The chain combines TRBV6-1 with TRBJ2-6; D is ambiguous. CDR3 length: 14 amino acids. Trimming removed 1 base from V and 2 bases from J, with 3 bases in between. Germline lookup yields CDR1 MNHNS and CDR2 SASEGT.

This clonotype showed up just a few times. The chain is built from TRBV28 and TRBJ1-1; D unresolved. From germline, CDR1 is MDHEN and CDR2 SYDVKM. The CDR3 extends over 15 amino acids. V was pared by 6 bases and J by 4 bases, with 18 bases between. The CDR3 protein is CASSLGRVLATEAFF. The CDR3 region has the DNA TGTGCCAGCAGCCTAGGGCGGGTGTTGGCCACTGAAGCTTTCTTT.

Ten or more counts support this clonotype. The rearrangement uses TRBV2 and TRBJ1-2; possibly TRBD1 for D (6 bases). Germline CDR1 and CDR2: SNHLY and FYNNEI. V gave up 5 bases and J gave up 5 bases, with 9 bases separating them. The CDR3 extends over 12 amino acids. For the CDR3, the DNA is TGTGCCAGCAGTCCTACAGGGTATGGCTACACCTTC. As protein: CASSPTGYGYTF.

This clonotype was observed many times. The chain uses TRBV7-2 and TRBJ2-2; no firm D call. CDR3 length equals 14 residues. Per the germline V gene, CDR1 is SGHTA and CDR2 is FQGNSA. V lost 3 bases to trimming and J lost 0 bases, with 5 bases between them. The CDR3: CASSFDANTGELFF. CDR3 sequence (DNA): TGTGCCAGCAGCTTCGACGCGAACACCGGGGAGCTGTTTTTT.

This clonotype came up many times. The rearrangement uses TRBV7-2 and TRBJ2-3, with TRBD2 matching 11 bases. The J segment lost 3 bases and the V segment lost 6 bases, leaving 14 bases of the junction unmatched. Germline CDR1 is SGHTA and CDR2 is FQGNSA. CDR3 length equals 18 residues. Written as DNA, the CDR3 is TGTGCCAGCAGTTCTAGCGGGGGGCCACCCCTGTGGACAGATACGCAGTATTTT. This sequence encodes CASSSSGGPPLWTDTQYF.